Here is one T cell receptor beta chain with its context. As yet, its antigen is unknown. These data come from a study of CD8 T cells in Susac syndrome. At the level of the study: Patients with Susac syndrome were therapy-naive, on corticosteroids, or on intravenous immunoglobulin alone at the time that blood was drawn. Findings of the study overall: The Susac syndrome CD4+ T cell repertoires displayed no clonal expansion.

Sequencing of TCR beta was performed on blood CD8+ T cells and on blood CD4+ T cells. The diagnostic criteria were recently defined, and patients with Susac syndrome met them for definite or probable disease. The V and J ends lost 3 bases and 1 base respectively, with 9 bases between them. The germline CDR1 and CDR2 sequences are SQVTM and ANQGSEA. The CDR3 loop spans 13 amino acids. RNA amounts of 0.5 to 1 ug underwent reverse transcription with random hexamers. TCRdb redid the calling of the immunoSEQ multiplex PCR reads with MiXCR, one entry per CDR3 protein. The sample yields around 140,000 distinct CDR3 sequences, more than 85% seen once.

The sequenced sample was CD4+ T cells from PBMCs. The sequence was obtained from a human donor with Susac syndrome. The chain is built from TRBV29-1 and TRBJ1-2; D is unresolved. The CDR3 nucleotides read TGCAGCGTTGAGCCCAGAATTAACTATGGCTACACCTTC. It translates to CSVEPRINYGYTF. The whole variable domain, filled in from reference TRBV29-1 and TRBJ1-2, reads SAVISQKPSRDICQRGTSLTIQCQVDSQVTMMFWYRQQPGQSLTLIATANQGSEATYESGFVIDKFPISRPNLTFSTLTVSNMSPEDSSIYLCSVEPRINYGYTFGSGTRLTVV.